The present T cell receptor beta chain was sequenced within a study of blood T cell repertoires in COVID-19. Looking at the study overall: Researchers got acute and convalescent COVID-19 samples from the United States, Italy and Spain. In each case, the material was cDNA or gDNA derived from T cells, B-cell-depleted T cells, or PBMCs.

Per the authors' pipeline: Amplification of reference gene primers was used by the study to estimate nucleated cell counts. Assay used: immunoSEQ multiplex PCR; TCRdb lists only in-frame clones, some missing. V, J and clone size are taken as reported in that table, and D and trimming were inferred from the DNA itself. The data contain 150,000 to 200,000 clones, about nine tenths of them singletons. Source material: peripheral blood. This TCR was sampled from a man in his sixties or seventies with acute or convalescent COVID-19.

The CDR3 reads CASSGTPESTDTQYF. The CDR3 nucleotides read TGCGCCAGCAGCGGGACTCCGGAAAGCACAGATACGCAGTATTTT. The genes are TRBV5-1 and TRBJ2-3; tentative D call: TRBD2 (6 bases). Trimming removed 4 bases at V and 0 bases at J, with 12 bases between. The CDR3 runs to 15 residues. The germline CDR1 and CDR2 sequences are SGHRS and YFSETQ. Drawing the rest from reference TRBV5-1 and TRBJ2-3, the complete variable domain is KAGVTQTPRYLIKTRGQQVTLSCSPISGHRSVSWYQQTPGQGLQFLFEYFSETQRNKGNFPGRFSGRQFSNSRSEMNVSTLELGDSALYLCASSGTPESTDTQYFGPGTRLTVL.